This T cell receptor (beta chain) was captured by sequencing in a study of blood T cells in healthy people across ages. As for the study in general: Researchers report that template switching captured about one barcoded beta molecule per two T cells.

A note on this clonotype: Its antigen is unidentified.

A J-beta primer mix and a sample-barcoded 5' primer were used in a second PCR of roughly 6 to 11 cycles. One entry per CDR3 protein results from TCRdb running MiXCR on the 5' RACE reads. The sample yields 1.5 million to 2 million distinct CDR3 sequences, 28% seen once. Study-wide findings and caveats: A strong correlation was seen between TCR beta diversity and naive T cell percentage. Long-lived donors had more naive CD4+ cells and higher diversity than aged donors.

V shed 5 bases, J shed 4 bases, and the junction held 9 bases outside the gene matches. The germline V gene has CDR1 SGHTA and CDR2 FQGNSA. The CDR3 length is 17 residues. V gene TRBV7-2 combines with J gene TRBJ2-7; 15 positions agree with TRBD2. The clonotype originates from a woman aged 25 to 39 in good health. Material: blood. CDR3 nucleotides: TGTGCCAGCAGCGCTCCCCGGACTAGCGGGAGGGGTTACGAGCAGTACTTC. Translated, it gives CASSAPRTSGRGYEQYF. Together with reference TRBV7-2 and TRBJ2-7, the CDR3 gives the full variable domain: GAGVSQSPSNKVTEKGKDVELRCDPISGHTALYWYRQSLGQGLEFLIYFQGNSAPDKSGLPSDRFSAERTGGSVSTLTIQRTQQEDSAVYLCASSAPRTSGRGYEQYFGPGTRLTVT.